A single T cell receptor (beta chain) is shown here with its context. The data stem from a study of Ad26.COV2.S vaccination and SARS-CoV-2 variants. The protocol was immunoSEQ multiplex PCR, while the TCRdb copy is restricted to in-frame clones and leaves out a portion. The sample records hundreds of thousands of clones, approximately 88% being singletons. Treatment meaning: around 19 received Ad26.COV2.S at low or high dose, single or two shots; about 5 received placebo; per-sample allocation not given. Collection of the samples took place on day 63 after the first injection of vaccine or placebo. Trimming cost V 5 bases and J 4 bases, with 19 bases left between them. The CDR3 consists of 16 residues. CDR1 is MNHEY and CDR2 is SMNVEV in the germline V gene (reference sequence).

The receptor was isolated from a person aged 18-65 years who received the Ad26.COV2.S COVID-19 vaccine or a placebo. The sample was peripheral blood, taken in a trial of Ad26.COV2.S vaccine versus placebo. The V and J genes are TRBV27 and TRBJ2-3; D might be TRBD2 (5 bases). This CDR3 is CASSPWAGVLPDTQYF. The CDR3 DNA reads TGTGCCAGCAGTCCCTGGGCGGGTGTCCTGCCAGATACGCAGTATTTT.